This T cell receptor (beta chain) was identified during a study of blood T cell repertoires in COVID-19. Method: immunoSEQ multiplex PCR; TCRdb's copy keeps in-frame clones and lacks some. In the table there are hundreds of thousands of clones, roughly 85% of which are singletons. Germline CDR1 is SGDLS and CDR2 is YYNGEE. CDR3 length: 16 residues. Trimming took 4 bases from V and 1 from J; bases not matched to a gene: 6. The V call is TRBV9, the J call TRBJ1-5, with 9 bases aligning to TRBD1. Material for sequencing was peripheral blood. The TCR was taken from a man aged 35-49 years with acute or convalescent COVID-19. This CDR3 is CASSSGTGLSNQPQHF. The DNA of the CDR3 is TGTGCCAGCAGCTCAGGGACAGGGTTGAGCAATCAGCCCCAGCATTTT.